The clone carrying this T cell receptor beta chain was seen only a few times. Its antigen is unknown. The data derive from a study of PD-1 blockade in classical Hodgkin lymphoma. The data were produced by immunoSEQ multiplex PCR, yet TCRdb's version contains in-frame clones alone and is incomplete. The table shows 30,000 to 45,000 clones, with 69% occurring only once. CDR1 and CDR2 (germline): SGHRS, YFSETQ. V gave up 5 bases and J gave up 4 bases, with 15 bases separating them. This CDR3 spans 15 amino acids. General study points: Newly diagnosed patients were reported to start with lower TCR diversity than healthy donors. Patients who began taking nivolumab under 1 year after ASCT were left out. A significant rise in TCR diversity was seen by C4D1 for CD4+ cells but not for CD8+ cells.

The patients all showed relapse after autologous stem cell transplantation, while their brentuximab vedotin exposure varied. The chain has TRBV5-1 and TRBJ2-2; tentatively, D is TRBD1 (6 bases). This sequence was found in a human donor with classical Hodgkin lymphoma. The sequenced sample was peripheral blood mononuclear cells (PBMCs), obtained before the second cycle of nivolumab. This CDR3 reads CASRQVGTPTGELFF. The CDR3 DNA reads as TGCGCCAGCAGACAAGTGGGGACACCCACCGGGGAGCTGTTTTTT.